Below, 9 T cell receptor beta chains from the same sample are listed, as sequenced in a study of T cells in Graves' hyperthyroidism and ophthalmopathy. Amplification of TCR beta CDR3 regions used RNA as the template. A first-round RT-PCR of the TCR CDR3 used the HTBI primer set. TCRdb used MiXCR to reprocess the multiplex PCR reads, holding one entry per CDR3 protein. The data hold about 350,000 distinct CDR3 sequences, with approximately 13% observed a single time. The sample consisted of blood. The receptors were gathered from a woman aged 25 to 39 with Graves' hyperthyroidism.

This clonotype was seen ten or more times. As DNA, the CDR3 is TGCAGTGCTAGAGAGGCAGGGGGTTATGAGCAGTTCTTC. The encoded protein is CSAREAGGYEQFF. The rearrangement links TRBV20-1 to TRBJ2-1; 7 nucleotides align to TRBD1. Per the germline V gene, CDR1 is DFQATT and CDR2 is SNEGSKA (reference sequence). The J segment lost 8 bases and the V segment lost 0 bases, leaving 4 bases of the junction unmatched. This CDR3 has 13 amino acids.

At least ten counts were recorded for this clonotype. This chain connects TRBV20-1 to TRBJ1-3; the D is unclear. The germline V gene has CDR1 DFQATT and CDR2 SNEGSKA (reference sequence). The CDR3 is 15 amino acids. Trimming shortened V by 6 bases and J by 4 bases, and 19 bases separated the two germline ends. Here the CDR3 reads CSAPVWEIAGNTIYF. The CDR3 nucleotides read TGCAGTGCCCCGGTTTGGGAGATCGCAGGAAACACCATATATTTT.

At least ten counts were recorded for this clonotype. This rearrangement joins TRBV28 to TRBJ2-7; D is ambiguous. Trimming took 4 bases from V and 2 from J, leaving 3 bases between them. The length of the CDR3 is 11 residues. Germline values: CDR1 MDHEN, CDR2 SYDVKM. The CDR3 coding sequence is TGTGCCAGCAGTTGGACCTACGAGCAGTACTTC. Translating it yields CASSWTYEQYF.

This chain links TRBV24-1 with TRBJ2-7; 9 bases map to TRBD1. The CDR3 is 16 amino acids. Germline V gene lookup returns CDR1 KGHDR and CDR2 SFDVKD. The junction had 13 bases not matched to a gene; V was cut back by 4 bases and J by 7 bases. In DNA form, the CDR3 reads TGTGCCACCAGTGACAGTACGGGACAGGGTTGGAGGGAGCAGTACTTC. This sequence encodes CATSDSTGQGWREQYF.

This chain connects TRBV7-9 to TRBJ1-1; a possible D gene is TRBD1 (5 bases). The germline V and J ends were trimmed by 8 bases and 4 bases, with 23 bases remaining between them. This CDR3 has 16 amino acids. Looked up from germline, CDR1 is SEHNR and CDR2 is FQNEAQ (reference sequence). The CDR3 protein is CASRPPLGASGTEAFF. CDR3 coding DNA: TGTGCCAGCCGGCCACCCCTCGGGGCCTCGGGCACTGAAGCTTTCTTT.

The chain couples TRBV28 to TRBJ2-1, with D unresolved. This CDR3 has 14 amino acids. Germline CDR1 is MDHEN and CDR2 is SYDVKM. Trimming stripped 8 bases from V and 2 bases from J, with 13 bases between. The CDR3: CASLPGHTYNEQFF. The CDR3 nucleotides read TGTGCCAGCCTTCCGGGCCATACCTACAATGAGCAGTTCTTC.

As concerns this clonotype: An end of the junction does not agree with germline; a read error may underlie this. CDR3 in DNA: TGTGCCAGCGGTGACCTAGCGGGAGATGGGAATGAGCAGTTCTTC. Residues: CASGDLAGDGNEQFF. The chain combines TRBV6-1 with TRBJ2-1; 10 bases are a match to TRBD2. The CDR3 contains 15 residues. CDR1 and CDR2 (germline): MNHNS, SASEGT.

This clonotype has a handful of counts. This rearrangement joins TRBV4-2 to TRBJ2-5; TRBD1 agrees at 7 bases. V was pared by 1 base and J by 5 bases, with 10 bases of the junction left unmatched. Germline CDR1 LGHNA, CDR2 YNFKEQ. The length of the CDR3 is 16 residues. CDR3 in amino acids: CASSQGQGIKFETQYF. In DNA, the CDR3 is TGTGCCAGCAGCCAAGGACAGGGAATAAAATTTGAGACCCAGTACTTC.

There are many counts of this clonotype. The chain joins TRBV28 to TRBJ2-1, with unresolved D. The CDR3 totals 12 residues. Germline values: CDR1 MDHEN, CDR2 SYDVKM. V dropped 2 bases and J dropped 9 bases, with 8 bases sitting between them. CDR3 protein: CASSLGLPEQFF. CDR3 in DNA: TGTGCCAGCAGTTTAGGGCTGCCTGAGCAGTTCTTC. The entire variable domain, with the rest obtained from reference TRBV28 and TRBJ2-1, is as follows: DVKVTQSSRYLVKRTGEKVFLECVQDMDHENMFWYRQDPGLGLRLIYFSYDVKMKEKGDIPEGYSVSREKKERFSLILESASTNQTSMYLCASSLGLPEQFFGPGTRLTVL.